The T cell receptor (beta chain) described here comes from a study of T cell responses to AZD1222 COVID-19 vaccine. Whole-study results and caveats: Repertoires were sampled only after the peak T cell response. Vaccine-associated CD4 TCRs ranged over spike, dominating at 160-218 and 743-854. Clonal diversity was possibly underestimated, and white British individuals and females predominated among donors.

Clones were sequenced by immunoSEQ multiplex PCR, and TCRdb holds only the in-frame ones, with some missing. Among about 110,000 clones listed, more than 90% were seen once. The CDR3 extends over 17 amino acids. CDR1 is SGHNT and CDR2 is YENEEA in the germline V gene. Concerning this clone itself: As yet, its antigen is unknown. Mismatch with germline at one junction end may stem from a read error.

The TCR was taken from an adult in good health. This specimen consisted of peripheral blood, obtained on day 0 of AZD1222 vaccination. This chain joins TRBV11-3 and TRBJ2-2, with TRBD1 identical over 10 bases. CDR3 DNA sequence: TGTGCCAGCAGTCCGCCTTCCGGGACAGGGGAACACCGGGGAGCTGTTTTT. Its translation is CASSPPSGTGEHRGAVF.